Presented here are 13 T cell receptor beta chains from one specimen sequenced in a study of T cell changes during pregnancy in multiple sclerosis. Measured with immunoSEQ multiplex PCR; TCRdb has only the in-frame clones, and not every one. The repertoire holds 20,000 to 25,000 clones, with 80% to 90% as singletons. This sample comprised CD8+ T cells from peripheral blood mononuclear cells, obtained in the first trimester of pregnancy. Receptor source: a female donor with multiple sclerosis, enrolled in a pregnancy study.

This clone was seen a single time. This sequence joins TRBV28 and TRBJ2-5; 9 nucleotides align to TRBD1. The trim removed 3 bases at V and 5 bases at J, leaving 10 bases unmatched. The CDR3 is made up of 16 amino acids. CDR1 MDHEN and CDR2 SYDVKM come from the germline V gene. CDR3 DNA: TGTGCCAGCAGTTTGTATGGACAGGGGAAGTTGGAGACCCAGTACTTC. Its translation is CASSLYGQGKLETQYF.

The chain recombines TRBV5-4 with TRBJ1-2; D is unclear. This CDR3 spans 14 amino acids. V shed 2 bases and J shed 4 bases, with 12 bases lying between them. CDR1 SGHNT and CDR2 YYREEE come from the germline V gene (reference sequence). The CDR3 nucleotides are TGTGCCAGCAGCTTCCGAGGGTCTACCTATGGCTACACCTTC. It translates to CASSFRGSTYGYTF.

The V call is TRBV13, the J call TRBJ2-1; 8 bases line up with TRBD1. Germline-derived CDR1 and CDR2 are PRHDT and FYEKMQ (reference sequence). V was clipped by 8 bases and J by 6 bases; unmatched bases: 15. The length of the CDR3 is 16 residues. Written as DNA, the CDR3 is TGTGCCAGCCAACCAGGGGGCGGCGCGACCCCCAATGAGCAGTTCTTC. As protein: CASQPGGGATPNEQFF.

This clone was seen just once. CDR3 in DNA: TGCGCCAGCAGCCAAGGCCCTCGGGAGACCCAGTACTTC. Residues: CASSQGPRETQYF. The rearrangement joins TRBV4-3 to TRBJ2-5, with no clear D. The length of the CDR3 is 13 residues. Per the germline V gene, CDR1 is LGHNA and CDR2 is YSLEER. Trimming removed 1 base at V and 5 bases at J, with 8 bases between.

The chain links TRBV27 to TRBJ2-7; TRBD2 matches 9 bases. Germline CDR1 and CDR2: MNHEY and SMNVEV (reference sequence). The CDR3 loop spans 15 amino acids. J lost 4 bases, V lost 5 bases, and 9 bases had no gene match. Written as DNA, the CDR3 is TGTGCCAGCAGTCCCTTTAGCGGGAGCATATACGAGCAGTACTTC. Translation gives CASSPFSGSIYEQYF.

The CDR3 sequence is CASSSTSGVTWDEQFF. The CDR3 bases are TGTGCCAGCAGCTCGACTAGCGGGGTAACTTGGGATGAGCAGTTCTTC. The V call is TRBV7-3, the J call TRBJ2-1, with TRBD2 matching 11 bases. The CDR3 is 16 residues long. V trimming: 4 bases; J trimming: 8 bases; junction bases outside the gene matches: 10. Germline V gene sequence: CDR1 SGHTA, CDR2 FQGTGA. Together with reference TRBV7-3 and TRBJ2-1, the CDR3 gives the full variable domain: GAGVSQTPSNKVTEKGKYVELRCDPISGHTALYWYRQSLGQGPEFLIYFQGTGAADDSGLPNDRFFAVRPEGSVSTLKIQRTERGDSAVYLCASSSTSGVTWDEQFFGPGTRLTVL.

The chain employs TRBV5-8 and TRBJ2-7, with D maybe TRBD1 (6 bases). In germline, CDR1 is SGHTS, CDR2 YDEGEE. The CDR3 sequence is 14 residues long. V was trimmed by 2 bases and J by 3 bases, leaving 12 bases between them. CDR3 DNA sequence: TGTGCCAGCAGCTTTTTTACAGGGAGCTACGAGCAGTACTTC. Encoded protein: CASSFFTGSYEQYF. Full variable domain (remainder filled in from reference TRBV5-8 and TRBJ2-7): EAGVTQSPTHLIKTRGQQATLRCSPISGHTSVYWYQQALGLGLQFLLWYDEGEERNRGNFPPRFSGRQFPNYSSELNVNALELEDSALYLCASSFFTGSYEQYFGPGTRLTVT.

This clone was seen just once. The chain joins TRBV9 to TRBJ2-1; TRBD2 agrees at 15 bases. The germline V gene has CDR1 SGDLS and CDR2 YYNGEE. The CDR3 runs 21 residues. V trimming: 3 bases; J trimming: 4 bases; junction bases outside the gene matches: 17. CDR3 protein: CASSGWRPGLAGGSGYNEQFF. The CDR3 bases are TGTGCCAGCAGCGGTTGGAGACCGGGACTAGCGGGAGGTTCGGGGTACAATGAGCAGTTCTTC.

This chain joins TRBV7-3 and TRBJ1-5; 7 bases match TRBD1. This CDR3 has 19 amino acids. With V trimmed by 4 bases and J by 1 base, 16 bases remained unmatched. Looked up from germline, CDR1 is SGHTA and CDR2 is FQGTGA. CDR3 DNA sequence: TGTGCCAGCAGCTCGCTCCCCATCGACAGGGATCACAGCAATCAGCCCCAGCATTTT. This sequence encodes CASSSLPIDRDHSNQPQHF.

The CDR3 DNA reads as TGCGCCAGCAGTTTGGGACTAGCGGGATACAATGAGCAGTTCTTC. Its protein product is CASSLGLAGYNEQFF. This chain connects TRBV4-3 to TRBJ2-1, with 13 nucleotides matching TRBD2. The CDR3 extends over 15 amino acids. In germline, CDR1 is LGHNA, CDR2 YSLEER. Trimming removed 6 bases from V and 4 bases from J; junction bases left unmatched: 3.

As regards this clone: At one end the junction does not follow the germline gene, possibly because of a read error. The rearrangement joins TRBV7-7 to TRBJ2-5; D is perhaps TRBD2 (6 bases). The length of the CDR3 is 17 residues. From germline, CDR1 is SSHAT and CDR2 FNYEAQ (reference sequence). The CDR3 DNA reads TGTGCTAGCAGCTTATTATCTGGAGAGGGAGGTTTAGAGACCCAGTACTTC. Its protein product is CASSLLSGEGGLETQYF.

The chain uses TRBV7-9 and TRBJ2-1; tentatively, D is TRBD1 (5 bases). The germline gives CDR1 SEHNR, CDR2 FQNEAQ (reference sequence). The V end lost 5 bases, the J end lost 7 bases, and 18 bases lay between the germline ends. The CDR3 runs to 15 residues. The CDR3 coding sequence is TGTGCCAGCAGCAGCAGTGACAGAAGGGGAAATGAGCAGTTCTTC. Amino acids: CASSSSDRRGNEQFF.

The gene calls are TRBV5-4 and TRBJ2-7; 14 bases are a match to TRBD2. Germline assignment: CDR1 SGHNT and CDR2 YYREEE (reference sequence). CDR3 length: 15 amino acids. The V segment lost 4 bases and the J segment 5 bases; nucleotides outside the gene matches: 5. CDR3 DNA sequence: TGTGCCAGCAGCCTGATGGGACTAGCGGGAGACGAGCAGTACTTC. Translation: CASSLMGLAGDEQYF.